Sequencing of this TCR beta chain was carried out in a study of synovial regulatory T cells in juvenile arthritis (dated by TCRdb to 2014 to 2015). Regarding the study in general: Among sequenced patients, a few were therapy-naive, one received methotrexate plus infliximab, over five received methotrexate, and one had no treatment information. Effector T cell subsets from the study cohort were also sequenced for comparisons, but the Treg dataset by itself includes only blood Treg cells and synovial fluid Treg cells. The study compared the TCRbeta CDR3 repertoires of blood iaTreg cells, other blood Treg cells and synovial fluid Treg cells taken from matched patient samples. Treg and Teff subsets from roughly 10 JIA patients with active disease were included in the TCR repertoire comparisons.

The method was the immunoSEQ multiplex PCR assay. TCRbeta CDR3 sequencing was carried out by Adaptive Biotechnologies. The original pipeline was this. Repertoire similarity used the Chao-modified Jaccard index and median clonotype overlap from 200 random subsamples at equal sample size. The similarity analyses were based on either productive nucleotide sequences or amino acid sequences translated in silico. Hierarchical clustering with single linkage and t-SNE based on Chao-modified Jaccard distances were used to compare repertoires. Repertoire diversity was measured with the Renyi index after sample size normalisation across a range of alpha values. Sourced from immuneACCESS, this table was stored by TCRdb with only in-frame sequences that have V and J called. A share of the clones is absent; for the studies checked, an unresolved V gene accounts for under half, and the remainder has no known explanation. The V and J calls and clone size are taken from that table; D and trimming were inferred from the DNA. The sample's clone listing holds 1,200 or so clones. The ten largest clonotypes hold 4% to 6% of the sample.

Beyond this particular receptor, the publication reports: Across patients, iaTreg TCR repertoires were largely private and overlapped partially with synovial Teff repertoires and blood CPL repertoires. Synovial Treg cells shared more CDR3 sequences with iaTreg cells than with other blood Treg cells, and Chao-Jaccard similarity confirmed that synovial Treg cells were more closely related to iaTreg cells. Lower TCR diversity was observed in blood iaTreg cells than in other blood Treg cells, consistent with antigen-driven expansion.

The CDR3 runs 15 amino acids, cysteine and phenylalanine included. Only the protein is available. The germline V gene supplies CDR1 LGHNA and CDR2 YSLEER. With no count recorded, this clone is classed as medium-sized (0.01 to 0.1%) from frequency. The specificity of this receptor is unknown. HLA-DR+ Treg cells were designated as iaTreg cells, which were found to be more frequent in NO ID than ID patients at Tend and were hypothesised to expand during inflammation. TCR repertoires were obtained from approximately eleven juvenile idiopathic arthritis patients with active disease who had not reached inactive disease, of whom 3 were polyarticular and 8 were oligoarticular. The median age of the TCR-sequenced patients was about 11 years (range roughly 2.4-25), and their median disease duration was approximately seven years (range 0.2-19.1). The samples used for TCR repertoire analysis were collected at two centres in Italy. Peripheral blood mononuclear cells were separated using a Histopaque-1077 density gradient and frozen in about 90% FCS with about 10% DMSO.

The sequence came from a donor aged 2-30 years with juvenile idiopathic arthritis. Sequencing was carried out using Treg cells from blood. This specimen's cell subset or site label, interpreted: HLA-DR+ inflammation-associated blood Treg cells. This chain joins TRBV4-3 to TRBJ1-2. The CDR3 amino acid sequence is: CASSPLIGDPYGYTF.